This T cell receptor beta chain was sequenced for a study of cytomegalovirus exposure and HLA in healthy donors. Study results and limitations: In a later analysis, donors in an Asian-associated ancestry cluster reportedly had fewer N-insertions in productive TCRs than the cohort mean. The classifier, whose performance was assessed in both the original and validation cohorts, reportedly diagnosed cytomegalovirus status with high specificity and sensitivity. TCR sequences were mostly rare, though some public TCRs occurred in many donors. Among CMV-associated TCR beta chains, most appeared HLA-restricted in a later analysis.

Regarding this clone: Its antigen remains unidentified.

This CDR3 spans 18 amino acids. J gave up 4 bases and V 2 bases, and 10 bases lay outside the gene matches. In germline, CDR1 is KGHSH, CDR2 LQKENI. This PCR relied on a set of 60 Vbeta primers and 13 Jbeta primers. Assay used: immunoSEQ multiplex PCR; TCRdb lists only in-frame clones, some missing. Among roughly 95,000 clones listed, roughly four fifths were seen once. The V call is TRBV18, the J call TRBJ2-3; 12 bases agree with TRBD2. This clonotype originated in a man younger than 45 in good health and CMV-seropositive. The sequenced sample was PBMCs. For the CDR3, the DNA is TGTGCCAGCTCACCAGTTAAGACTAGCGGGAGATTTTCAGATACGCAGTATTTT. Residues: CASSPVKTSGRFSDTQYF.